Following are 9 T cell receptor beta chains from one sample sequenced in a study of beta chain features in type 1 diabetes. Study findings and constraints: Type 1 diabetes patients showed a moderate but significant shortening of TCRB CDR3s in all four CD4+ subsets.

The entirety of the isolated RNA underwent reverse transcription, so expressed TCRB transcripts were sequenced. Profiling relied on immunoSEQ multiplex PCR, and the TCRdb table lists in-frame clones only, not all of them. The sample lists 500,000 to 650,000 clones; around an eighth were seen once. No antigen has been identified for these receptors. Sequencing was done on a sample of naive CD4+ T cells from blood. The receptors stem from a man aged 30 to 39 with type 1 diabetes.

The V gene is TRBV2, the J gene TRBJ2-1; 7 bases line up with TRBD1. This CDR3 spans 15 amino acids. Germline lookup yields CDR1 SNHLY and CDR2 FYNNEI. V lost 2 bases and J lost 5; bases outside the gene matches: 6. The DNA for the CDR3 is TGTGCCAGCAGTGAATCCCCACAGGGGCACAATGAGCAGTTCTTC. Translation gives CASSESPQGHNEQFF.

This clone was observed a few times. The V call is TRBV4-3, the J call TRBJ1-1; D ambiguous. Germline CDR1 is LGHNA and CDR2 is YSLEER. The V end was cut by 0 bases, the J end by 3 bases, with 8 bases between. The CDR3 extends over 14 amino acids. The CDR3 loop is CASSQDRRDTEAFF. The CDR3 region has the DNA TGCGCCAGCAGCCAAGATAGAAGGGACACTGAAGCTTTCTTT.

This clone has a handful of counts. This CDR3 is also generated by other DNA sequences in the sample. The rearrangement joins TRBV29-1 to TRBJ2-7, with D possibly matching TRBD1 (6 bases). CDR3 length: 12 residues. V was pared by 4 bases and J by 0 bases, with 7 bases between. Germline V gene data show CDR1 as SQVTM and CDR2 as ANQGSEA. CDR3 coding DNA: TGCAGCGTTGGGACAGTCTCCTACGAGCAGTACTTC. Its translation: CSVGTVSYEQYF.

This clone was counted a single time. The rearrangement links TRBV7-6 to TRBJ1-1; 8 bases are shared with TRBD1. V was pared by 5 bases and J by 3 bases, with 8 bases of the junction left unmatched. This CDR3 has 15 amino acids. Germline V gives CDR1 SGHVS, CDR2 FNYEAQ. The CDR3 DNA follows: TGTGCCAGCAGCCTGACAGGGGTAGAGGACACTGAAGCTTTCTTT. It translates to CASSLTGVEDTEAFF.

The chain has TRBV4-3 and TRBJ2-1; perhaps TRBD2 as D (5 bases). V gave up 0 bases and J gave up 9 bases, with 15 bases separating them. Germline CDR1 reads LGHNA; CDR2 reads YSLEER. CDR3 size: 15 residues. The CDR3 DNA is TGCGCCAGCAGCCAAGAGCAGGCGCCGGACTCTGAGCAGTTCTTC. Its protein is CASSQEQAPDSEQFF.

The chain combines TRBV14 with TRBJ2-6; a weak D match, TRBD2 (6 bases). The V gene lost 7 bases and the J gene lost 0 bases, with 19 bases spanning the gap. Germline V gene data show CDR1 as SGHDN and CDR2 as FVKESK. The CDR3 is 18 amino acids. CDR3 sequence: CASTRSGTYSSGANVLTF. The CDR3 DNA reads TGTGCCAGCACCCGATCCGGGACTTACAGCTCTGGGGCCAACGTCCTGACTTTC.

This clone was seen only a few times. The chain combines TRBV7-2 with TRBJ1-2, with TRBD1 identical over 10 bases. CDR3 size: 17 residues. V trimming: 5 bases; J trimming: 3 bases; junction bases outside the gene matches: 12. Germline values: CDR1 SGHTA, CDR2 FQGNSA. The CDR3 DNA sequence: TGTGCCAGCAGCCCGAGACAGGGGGCTCCTGCTGACTATGGCTACACCTTC. Its protein product is CASSPRQGAPADYGYTF. Based on the CDR3 plus reference TRBV7-2 and TRBJ1-2, the full variable domain is GAGVSQSPSNKVTEKGKDVELRCDPISGHTALYWYRQSLGQGLEFLIYFQGNSAPDKSGLPSDRFSAERTGGSVSTLTIQRTQQEDSAVYLCASSPRQGAPADYGYTFGSGTRLTVV.

The table lists this clone with a few counts. V usage is TRBV5-1 and J usage is TRBJ2-3, with 13 nucleotides matching TRBD2. V lost 0 bases, J lost 4 bases, and 2 bases stayed unmatched. There are 16 residues in the CDR3. Germline-derived CDR1 and CDR2 are SGHRS and YFSETQ. The CDR3, as DNA: TGCGCCAGCAGCTTGGGGACTAGCGGGGGATCAGATACGCAGTATTTT. Its translation: CASSLGTSGGSDTQYF.

This clone has only a few counts. The genes are TRBV28 and TRBJ1-2; D is possibly TRBD1 (5 bases). Germline V gives CDR1 MDHEN, CDR2 SYDVKM. The V end lost 2 bases, the J end lost 8 bases, and 9 bases lay between the germline ends. CDR3 length: 12 residues. CDR3 coding DNA: TGTGCCAGCAGTTTAGAGGGGATGGGCTACACCTTC. This codes for CASSLEGMGYTF.